Each of the 15 T cell receptor beta chains below was sequenced from the same sample in a study of cytomegalovirus exposure and HLA in healthy donors. PCR involved 60 Vbeta and 13 Jbeta primers. The table came from immunoSEQ multiplex PCR; TCRdb's copy has only in-frame clones and leaves some out. Of fewer than 200,000 clones in the sample, just over 70% were seen once. Sequencing used PBMCs. Receptors originate from a human donor in good health.

This sequence joins TRBV7-2 and TRBJ1-2, with D possibly being TRBD1 (5 bases). Trimming removed 2 bases at V and 3 bases at J, with 16 bases between. The CDR3 covers 16 residues. Germline-derived CDR1 and CDR2 are SGHTA and FQGNSA. The CDR3 reads CASSLLMGGFDYGYTF. CDR3 nucleotide sequence: TGTGCCAGCAGCTTATTAATGGGGGGGTTCGACTATGGCTACACCTTC.

CDR3 residues: CAFQVAGNYGYTF. The DNA for the CDR3 is TGTGCCTTTCAGGTGGCAGGGAACTATGGCTACACCTTC. V usage is TRBV6-1 and J usage is TRBJ1-2; possibly TRBD1 for D (5 bases). There are 13 residues in the CDR3. With 11 bases removed from V and 2 bases from J, the gap between germline ends came to 15 bases. Germline CDR1 MNHNS, CDR2 SASEGT.

V and J are TRBV27 and TRBJ1-4; tentatively, D is TRBD1 (5 bases). In germline, CDR1 is MNHEY, CDR2 SMNVEV (reference sequence). This CDR3 comprises 12 residues. The V gene lost 5 bases and the J gene lost 12 bases, with 13 bases spanning the gap. CDR3 nucleotide sequence: TGTGCCAGCAGTCTCCAGGGAGGGGAACTGTTTTTT. Translation gives CASSLQGGELFF.

Here the CDR3 DNA reads TGTGCCATCAGTCGAGGACAGGGATTTGGGGCCAACGTCCTGACTTTC. Its translation is CAISRGQGFGANVLTF. The chain has TRBV10-3 and TRBJ2-6; 8 nucleotides align to TRBD1. The trim removed 5 bases at V and 3 bases at J, leaving 6 bases unmatched. The germline gives CDR1 ENHRY, CDR2 SYGVKD. The CDR3 extends over 16 amino acids.

The J gene is TRBJ2-3, the V gene TRBV5-8; 9 nucleotides agree with TRBD2. The V and J ends lost 1 base and 4 bases, in that order; junction bases with no gene match: 7. Germline V gene data show CDR1 as SGHTS and CDR2 as YDEGEE. The CDR3 sequence is 16 residues long. In nucleotides, the CDR3 is TGTGCCAGCAGCTTGTTGGCGGGGGGGCCGGCAGATACGCAGTATTTT. Its translation is CASSLLAGGPADTQYF.

V and J are TRBV9 and TRBJ1-4; TRBD1 matches 9 bases. The CDR3 is 15 residues long. CDR1 is SGDLS and CDR2 is YYNGEE in the germline V gene. V lost 2 bases and J lost 7; bases outside the gene matches: 6. CDR3 amino acids: CASSVRTGVGEKLFF. CDR3 DNA sequence: TGTGCCAGCAGCGTGCGGACAGGGGTAGGTGAAAAACTGTTTTTT.

The chain links TRBV10-3 to TRBJ1-3; 7 bases align to TRBD1. Germline-derived CDR1 and CDR2 are ENHRY and SYGVKD. CDR3 length equals 15 residues. Trimming at V came to 6 bases and at J to 0 bases, leaving 5 bases not matched to a gene. CDR3 coding DNA: TGTGCCATCAGCGATGGACAGGTCTCTGGAAACACCATATATTTT. Translated, it gives CAISDGQVSGNTIYF.

This clone was seen a single time. This sequence joins TRBV5-8 and TRBJ1-1; D may be TRBD1 (6 bases). The CDR3 contains 20 residues. CDR1 SGHTS and CDR2 YDEGEE come from the germline V gene. Trimming stripped 2 bases from V and 4 bases from J, with 30 bases between. The CDR3 sequence is CASSFEPGETGPSAATEAFF. In DNA, the CDR3 is TGTGCCAGCAGCTTCGAACCCGGTGAGACAGGACCCTCGGCCGCCACTGAAGCTTTCTTT.

The chain uses TRBV7-3 and TRBJ1-1, with TRBD1 matching 9 bases. The CDR3 totals 17 residues. V gave up 2 bases and J gave up 1 base; unmatched junction bases: 8. In germline, CDR1 is SGHTA, CDR2 FQGTGA. The CDR3 is CASSLQRQGVGNTEAFF. The CDR3 nucleotides are TGTGCCAGCAGCTTACAACGACAGGGGGTAGGGAACACTGAAGCTTTCTTT. Full variable domain (outside the CDR3, taken from reference TRBV7-3 and TRBJ1-1): GAGVSQTPSNKVTEKGKYVELRCDPISGHTALYWYRQSLGQGPEFLIYFQGTGAADDSGLPNDRFFAVRPEGSVSTLKIQRTERGDSAVYLCASSLQRQGVGNTEAFFGQGTRLTVV.

V usage is TRBV19 and J usage is TRBJ2-3; 9 nucleotides align to TRBD1. The V gene's germline CDR1 is LNHDA and CDR2 SQIVND (reference sequence). Trimming at V came to 5 bases and at J to 2 bases, leaving 5 bases not matched to a gene. The CDR3 has 15 residues. The CDR3 region is CASSGQGLFTDTQYF. The CDR3 bases are TGTGCCAGTAGTGGACAGGGGCTGTTCACAGATACGCAGTATTTT. The complete variable domain, with remaining parts taken from reference TRBV19 and TRBJ2-3, reads DGGITQSPKYLFRKEGQNVTLSCEQNLNHDAMYWYRQDPGQGLRLIYYSQIVNDFQKGDIAEGYSVSREKKESFPLTVTSAQKNPTAFYLCASSGQGLFTDTQYFGPGTRLTVL.

This chain uses TRBV28 with TRBJ1-1, with D uncertain. From germline, CDR1 is MDHEN and CDR2 SYDVKM. This CDR3 is 13 amino acids long. Trimming removed 3 bases at V and 2 bases at J, with 7 bases between. CDR3 nucleotides: TGTGCCAGCAGTTTGCAGGAAAACACTGAAGCTTTCTTT. Translated: CASSLQENTEAFF. The full variable domain, in which reference TRBV28 and TRBJ1-1 provide the parts outside the CDR3, is DVKVTQSSRYLVKRTGEKVFLECVQDMDHENMFWYRQDPGLGLRLIYFSYDVKMKEKGDIPEGYSVSREKKERFSLILESASTNQTSMYLCASSLQENTEAFFGQGTRLTVV.

This clone was observed a few times. CDR3 sequence: CASSQDLNRGYAEAFF. DNA for the CDR3: TGCGCCAGCAGCCAAGATCTGAACAGGGGGTATGCTGAAGCTTTCTTT. The chain carries TRBV4-3 and TRBJ1-1; 8 nucleotides match TRBD1. Trimming took 0 bases from V and 6 from J; bases not matched to a gene: 9. This CDR3 is 16 amino acids long. Looked up from germline, CDR1 is LGHNA and CDR2 is YSLEER.

The chain recombines TRBV19 with TRBJ1-6; maybe TRBD1 (5 bases). This CDR3 comprises 14 residues. V was shortened by 6 bases and J by 9 bases, with 15 bases between the two germline ends. Germline V lookup: CDR1 LNHDA, CDR2 SQIVND (reference sequence). The CDR3: CASRGRAESSPLHF. CDR3 nucleotides: TGTGCCAGTAGAGGCAGGGCTGAGAGTTCACCCCTCCACTTT. The full variable domain, with the rest looked up from reference TRBV19 and TRBJ1-6, is DGGITQSPKYLFRKEGQNVTLSCEQNLNHDAMYWYRQDPGQGLRLIYYSQIVNDFQKGDIAEGYSVSREKKESFPLTVTSAQKNPTAFYLCASRGRAESSPLHFGNGTRLTVT.

This clone was detected only a few times. An end of the junction does not agree with germline; a read error may underlie this. This chain joins TRBV7-7 and TRBJ2-7; TRBD2 aligns across 8 bases. Germline V gives CDR1 SSHAT, CDR2 FNYEAQ (reference sequence). The length of the CDR3 is 14 residues. CDR3 sequence reads: CASSLASGGYEQYF. The CDR3 nucleotides read TGTGCTAGCAGCTTAGCCAGCGGGGGTTACGAGCAGTACTTC.

V and J are TRBV6-1 and TRBJ2-6, with a weak D call TRBD2 (6 bases). Germline values: CDR1 MNHNS, CDR2 SASEGT. The CDR3 has 16 amino acids. V gave up 4 bases and J gave up 2 bases, with 12 bases separating them. For the CDR3, the DNA is TGTGCCAGCAGTGTATCCTCGGGGGCTGGGGCCAACGTCCTGACTTTC. Amino acids: CASSVSSGAGANVLTF.